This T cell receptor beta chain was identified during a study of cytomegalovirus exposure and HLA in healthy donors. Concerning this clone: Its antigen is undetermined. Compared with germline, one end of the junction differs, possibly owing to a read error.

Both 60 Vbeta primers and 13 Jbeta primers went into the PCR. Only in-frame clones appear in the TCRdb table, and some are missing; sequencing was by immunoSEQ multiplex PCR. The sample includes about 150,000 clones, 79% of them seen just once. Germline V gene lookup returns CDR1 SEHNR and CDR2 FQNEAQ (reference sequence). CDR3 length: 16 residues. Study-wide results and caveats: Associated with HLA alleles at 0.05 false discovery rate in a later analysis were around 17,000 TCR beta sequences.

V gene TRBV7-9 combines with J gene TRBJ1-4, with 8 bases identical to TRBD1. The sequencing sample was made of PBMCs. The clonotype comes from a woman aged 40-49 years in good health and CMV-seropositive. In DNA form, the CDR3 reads TGTTCCAGCAGCCCCCGCAGGGGGCTAACTAATGAAAAACTGTTTTTT. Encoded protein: CSSSPRRGLTNEKLFF.